The sequence of this TCR beta chain was determined in a study of blood T cells in healthy people across ages. Findings of the study overall: Expanded clonotype shifts may have been confounded, as the donors had an unknown CMV status. Leaving the PBMCs unsorted stopped any conclusive comparison of naive versus antigen-experienced cells.

Sample-barcoded 5' priming and a J-beta primer mix drove a second PCR of about 7 to 11 cycles. From the 5' RACE reads, TCRdb called clonotypes with MiXCR, one entry per CDR3 protein. The sample includes about 1.8 million distinct CDR3 sequences, around 48% of them seen just once. Germline CDR1 and CDR2: SEHNR and FQNEAQ (reference sequence). Trimming removed 4 bases at V and 0 bases at J, with 11 bases between. The CDR3 has 15 amino acids. Worth noting for this clonotype: Its antigen remains unidentified.

Staff drew ten milliliters of peripheral blood from each donor. Researchers report isolating at least 6 million PBMCs per sample. Sequencing input: blood. The receptor was isolated from a woman aged 40 to 50 in good health. This rearrangement joins TRBV7-9 to TRBJ2-3; the D is unclear. The CDR3 region is CASSSIDSSTDTQYF. For the CDR3, the DNA is TGTGCCAGCAGCTCTATCGATAGTAGCACAGATACGCAGTATTTT.